This T cell receptor (beta chain) was identified in a study of blood T cell repertoires in COVID-19. Trimming at V came to 2 bases and at J to 6 bases, leaving 8 bases not matched to a gene. Germline CDR1 and CDR2: SEHNR and FQNEAQ (reference sequence). The CDR3 is 16 amino acids. The method was immunoSEQ multiplex PCR; TCRdb's version includes in-frame clones alone and lacks a portion of them. Among nearly 250,000 clones listed, approximately 90% were seen once. All enrollees were about 18 to 89 years old and from around 25 US areas. This clonotype was sampled from a man aged 45 to 65 who had been exposed to COVID-19. The rearrangement uses TRBV7-9 and TRBJ2-5, with 11 positions matching TRBD2. The sequenced sample was PBMCs or T cells enriched from blood (not recorded which). CDR3 region: CASSLWLGLAGQTQYF. The CDR3 DNA reads as TGTGCCAGCAGCTTATGGTTAGGACTAGCGGGTCAGACCCAGTACTTC.